The 30 T cell receptor beta chains below come from one sample, sequenced in a study of blood T cell repertoires in COVID-19. Method: immunoSEQ multiplex PCR; TCRdb's copy keeps in-frame clones and lacks some. Of tens of thousands of clones listed, over 70% are singletons. The specimen sequenced was peripheral blood. These receptors were obtained from a man aged 45-60 years with active COVID-19.

This clone was detected a few times. The chain has TRBV9 and TRBJ1-2, with 8 bases identical to TRBD1. Trimming at V came to 5 bases and at J to 6 bases, leaving 12 bases not matched to a gene. This CDR3 is 15 amino acids long. Germline V lookup: CDR1 SGDLS, CDR2 YYNGEE. The CDR3 nucleotides are TGTGCCAGCAGTGACTCTCGACAGGGGCTGGATGGCTACACCTTC. Residues: CASSDSRQGLDGYTF.

V usage is TRBV6-4 and J usage is TRBJ2-3; possible D gene TRBD2, 5 bases. The germline V gene has CDR1 MRHNA and CDR2 SNTAGT. V was clipped by 5 bases and J by 2 bases, with 11 bases between them. This CDR3 region has 14 residues. The CDR3 DNA reads TGTGCCAGCAGTTTGGCGGGCCCCACAGATACGCAGTATTTT. Translating it yields CASSLAGPTDTQYF.

This clone was seen only once. The V gene is TRBV5-1, the J gene TRBJ1-4; D call uncertain. V was cut by 8 bases and J by 5 bases, with 13 bases left in between. The length of the CDR3 is 13 residues. Germline CDR1 reads SGHRS; CDR2 reads YFSETQ. For the CDR3, the DNA is TGCGCCAGTCGGGAAGGGTTGAATGAAAAACTGTTTTTT. Its protein is CASREGLNEKLFF.

This clone has a single count. The rearrangement uses TRBV6-5 and TRBJ2-1; the match to TRBD2 covers 10 bases. The V and J ends lost 0 bases and 9 bases, in that order; junction bases with no gene match: 8. CDR3 size: 16 residues. CDR1 is MNHEY and CDR2 is SVGAGI in the germline V gene. CDR3 nucleotides: TGTGCCAGCAGTTACTCTTCCCTAGCGGGAGTCTTTGAGCAGTTCTTC. It translates to CASSYSSLAGVFEQFF.

V gene TRBV4-1 combines with J gene TRBJ1-2; no reliable D call. The ends were cut back, 6 bases at V and 3 bases at J, with 23 bases in the middle. This CDR3 has 17 amino acids. In germline, CDR1 is MGHRA, CDR2 YSYEKL. Here the CDR3 reads CASRDQHKREAYYGYTF. Written as DNA, the CDR3 is TGCGCCAGCAGGGATCAGCATAAGAGGGAAGCTTACTATGGCTACACCTTC.

This chain uses TRBV25-1 with TRBJ1-2, with 9 bases identical to TRBD1. The junction had 9 bases not matched to a gene; V was cut back by 6 bases and J by 4 bases. This CDR3 comprises 15 residues. Germline CDR1 reads MGHDK; CDR2 reads SYGVNS. CDR3 sequence: CASSPMGTGFYGYTF. In nucleotides, the CDR3 is TGTGCCAGCAGCCCAATGGGGACAGGGTTCTATGGCTACACCTTC.

The chain couples TRBV3-1 (or the pseudogene TRBV3-2) to TRBJ1-1; D not certain. Germline assignment: CDR1 LGHDT and CDR2 YNNKEL (reference sequence). CDR3 size: 13 residues. V dropped 7 bases and J dropped 4 bases, with 13 bases sitting between them. The CDR3: CASTLKGGTEAFF. CDR3 DNA: TGTGCCAGCACGCTGAAAGGCGGCACTGAAGCTTTCTTT.

This clone showed up just a few times. This chain links TRBV6-6 with TRBJ1-5; 11 nucleotides agree with TRBD1. The germline V gene encodes CDR1 MNHNY and CDR2 SVGAGI (reference sequence). Unmatched junction bases numbered 5, after V lost 2 bases and J lost 5 bases. This CDR3 is built from 16 residues. The CDR3 reads CASSYGRDRGDQPQHF. In DNA form, the CDR3 reads TGTGCCAGCAGTTACGGCCGGGACAGGGGGGATCAGCCCCAGCATTTT.

The gene calls are TRBV5-1 and TRBJ2-1; D ambiguous. V was trimmed by 3 bases and J by 15 bases, leaving 19 bases between them. The germline gives CDR1 SGHRS, CDR2 YFSETQ. This CDR3 spans 13 amino acids. CDR3 DNA: TGCGCCAGCAGCTCCCTGTTGGGCCTTTCGTGGTTCTTC. Protein: CASSSLLGLSWFF.

The chain recombines TRBV14 with TRBJ2-3; 7 bases map to TRBD1. Looked up from germline, CDR1 is SGHDN and CDR2 is FVKESK. J gave up 2 bases and V 6 bases, and 8 bases lay outside the gene matches. The CDR3 spans 15 residues. The CDR3 nucleotides are TGTGCCAGCAGTCTTAGGGACAGACTCACAGATACGCAGTATTTT. This gives the protein CASSLRDRLTDTQYF. The variable domain in full, completed from reference TRBV14 and TRBJ2-3, reads EAGVTQFPSHSVIEKGQTVTLRCDPISGHDNLYWYRRVMGKEIKFLLHFVKESKQDESGMPNNRFLAERTGGTYSTLKVQPAELEDSGVYFCASSLRDRLTDTQYFGPGTRLTVL.

The chain uses TRBV18 and TRBJ2-3; 15 nucleotides line up with TRBD2. The germline V gene has CDR1 KGHSH and CDR2 LQKENI. This CDR3 spans 19 amino acids. V lost 1 base, J lost 0 bases, and 5 bases stayed unmatched. The CDR3 sequence: CASSPQGLAGGRSTDTQYF. DNA of the CDR3: TGTGCCAGCTCACCACAAGGACTAGCGGGGGGGCGAAGCACAGATACGCAGTATTTT.

The chain couples TRBV19 to TRBJ2-1; D not resolved. Germline CDR1 is LNHDA and CDR2 is SQIVND (reference sequence). Deletions cut 2 bases from V and 5 bases from J, with 7 bases between. The CDR3 sequence is 13 residues long. The CDR3 is CASSIMADNEQFF. DNA of the CDR3: TGTGCCAGTAGTATAATGGCCGACAATGAGCAGTTCTTC.

Here the CDR3 DNA reads TGTGCCAGCAGTGAAGCGGGGAGCGGGGGGTACACCGGGGAGCTGTTTTTT. It yields the protein CASSEAGSGGYTGELFF. The chain uses TRBV6-1 and TRBJ2-2; 9 bases match TRBD2. This CDR3 has 17 residues. Trimming at V came to 0 bases and at J to 3 bases, leaving 5 bases not matched to a gene. Germline-derived CDR1 and CDR2 are MNHNS and SASEGT.

This chain uses TRBV24-1 with TRBJ2-1; 8 nucleotides match TRBD1. V gave up 3 bases and J gave up 6 bases; unmatched junction bases: 6. Germline values: CDR1 KGHDR, CDR2 SFDVKD. The CDR3 sequence is 15 residues long. The CDR3 DNA is TGTGCCACCAGTGATCCAGGGGGCTACTCCAATGAGCAGTTCTTC. This gives the protein CATSDPGGYSNEQFF.

The CDR3, as DNA: TGCGCCAGCAGCATTGCTCCCGCAAGCGACTACGAGCAGTACTTC. Translated, it gives CASSIAPASDYEQYF. This rearrangement joins TRBV5-1 to TRBJ2-7; D unclear. The CDR3 has 15 residues. In germline, CDR1 is SGHRS, CDR2 YFSETQ. The ends were cut back, 4 bases at V and 3 bases at J, with 17 bases in the middle.

The chain employs TRBV11-1 and TRBJ1-2; a possible D gene is TRBD1 (6 bases). Deletions cut 5 bases from V and 1 base from J, with 11 bases between. The germline V gene encodes CDR1 SGHAT and CDR2 FQDESV (reference sequence). The CDR3 covers 14 residues. Written as DNA, the CDR3 is TGTGCCAGCAGCCTAGAGGGGGTTAACTATGGCTACACCTTC. This codes for CASSLEGVNYGYTF.

The table lists this clone with a count of one. The V and J genes are TRBV6-5 and TRBJ2-2; 8 bases are a match to TRBD2. CDR3 size: 15 residues. Germline CDR1 and CDR2: MNHEY and SVGAGI. Unmatched junction bases numbered 4, after V lost 6 bases and J lost 1 base. In DNA form, the CDR3 reads TGTGCCAGCAGAGGCGGGAGGATGAACACCGGGGAGCTGTTTTTT. Encoded protein: CASRGGRMNTGELFF.

This chain joins TRBV19 and TRBJ1-1; D may be TRBD1 (5 bases). The CDR3 covers 15 residues. Germline CDR1 and CDR2: LNHDA and SQIVND (reference sequence). V was shortened by 6 bases and J by 2 bases, with 16 bases between the two germline ends. CDR3 nucleotide sequence: TGTGCCAGTAGCGGGATGTGGGGGGAAAACACTGAAGCTTTCTTT. Protein sequence: CASSGMWGENTEAFF.

This clone was counted a few times. The chain recombines TRBV6-2 or TRBV6-3 with TRBJ2-2; tentative D call: TRBD1 (5 bases). The ends were cut back, 2 bases at V and 5 bases at J, with 18 bases in the middle. Germline CDR1 MNHEY, CDR2 SVGEGT. The CDR3 loop spans 17 amino acids. CDR3 region: CASSYDPREFGTGELFF. The CDR3, as DNA: TGTGCCAGCAGTTACGACCCCAGGGAATTTGGAACCGGGGAGCTGTTTTTT.

The chain links TRBV28 to TRBJ2-2; 9 bases match TRBD2. Germline V gene sequence: CDR1 MDHEN, CDR2 SYDVKM. This CDR3 spans 15 amino acids. The junction had 6 bases not matched to a gene; V was cut back by 3 bases and J by 7 bases. In nucleotides, the CDR3 is TGTGCCAGCAGTTTCCAAACTAGCGGGCTCGGGGAGCTGTTTTTT. The encoded protein is CASSFQTSGLGELFF.

The CDR3 sequence: CASTDTENTEAFF. The CDR3, as DNA: TGTGCCAGCACCGATACAGAGAACACTGAAGCTTTCTTT. The J gene is TRBJ1-1, the V gene TRBV28; unclear D gene. Germline V CDR1 and CDR2: MDHEN, SYDVKM. This CDR3 is 13 amino acids long. V was trimmed by 7 bases and J by 1 base, leaving 10 bases between them.

The rearrangement links TRBV27 to TRBJ2-1; 9 bases agree with TRBD2. Germline lookup yields CDR1 MNHEY and CDR2 SMNVEV (reference sequence). This CDR3 has 16 amino acids. Germline trimming cut 6 bases from V and 7 bases from J; bases unmatched to any gene: 13. This CDR3 is CASSIRAGGHVNEQFF. CDR3 DNA sequence: TGTGCCAGCAGCATAAGGGCGGGAGGGCATGTAAATGAGCAGTTCTTC.

This chain uses TRBV27 with TRBJ1-1; D is unclear. The CDR3 consists of 16 residues. Germline lookup yields CDR1 MNHEY and CDR2 SMNVEV (reference sequence). The V and J ends lost 2 bases and 0 bases respectively, with 13 bases between them. The CDR3 loop reads CASSLDPPGMNTEAFF. CDR3 nucleotides: TGTGCCAGCAGTTTAGATCCCCCCGGTATGAACACTGAAGCTTTCTTT.

The J gene is TRBJ2-5, the V gene TRBV2, with 14 bases fitting TRBD2. The germline V gene encodes CDR1 SNHLY and CDR2 FYNNEI. The CDR3 extends over 18 amino acids. Trimming at V came to 5 bases and at J to 1 base, leaving 9 bases not matched to a gene. CDR3 coding DNA: TGTGCCAGCAGTAGATGGACTAGCGGGGGGCCCCCCCAAGAGACCCAGTACTTC. This sequence encodes CASSRWTSGGPPQETQYF.

This clone was picked up one time. V is TRBV4-2 and J is TRBJ2-6; D unclear. The germline V gene encodes CDR1 LGHNA and CDR2 YNFKEQ. This CDR3 is built from 13 residues. V lost 7 bases and J lost 0, with 4 bases in between. DNA for the CDR3: TGTGCCAGCAAGAGCTCTGGGGCCAACGTCCTGACTTTC. Encoded protein: CASKSSGANVLTF.

Notes on this clone: A junction boundary mismatches the germline segment, possibly from a read error. V and J are TRBV7-7 and TRBJ2-7; 12 bases agree with TRBD2. Per germline, CDR1 SSHAT and CDR2 FNYEAQ (reference sequence). The CDR3 is made up of 15 amino acids. CDR3 region: CASSLLAGGQGEQYF. CDR3 nucleotide sequence: TGTGCTAGCAGTCTTCTAGCGGGGGGGCAGGGCGAGCAGTACTTC. The variable domain in full, with the rest retrieved from reference TRBV7-7 and TRBJ2-7, is GAGVSQSPRYKVTKRGQDVTLRCDPISSHATLYWYQQALGQGPEFLTYFNYEAQPDKSGLPSDRFSAERPEGSISTLTIQRTEQRDSAMYRCASSLLAGGQGEQYFGPGTRLTVT.

In this sample, this clone turned up once. The rearrangement joins TRBV15 to TRBJ2-1; D perhaps matches TRBD2 (6 bases). V shed 0 bases and J shed 7 bases, with 16 bases lying between them. Germline loops: CDR1 LNHNV, CDR2 YYDKDF (reference sequence). The CDR3 loop spans 16 amino acids. Written as DNA, the CDR3 is TGTGCCACCAGCAGAGATTGGCAGGGAGGCGGTAATGAGCAGTTCTTC. Protein: CATSRDWQGGGNEQFF.

The chain recombines TRBV11-2 with TRBJ1-1; maybe TRBD1 (6 bases). The ends were cut back, 1 base at V and 6 bases at J, with 15 bases in the middle. This CDR3 contains 15 residues. Per the germline V gene, CDR1 is SGHAT and CDR2 is FQNNGV. The CDR3 region has the DNA TGTGCCAGCAGCTTAGTGGTCAACAGGGTCGCTGAAGCTTTCTTT. Translated: CASSLVVNRVAEAFF.

The chain combines TRBV4-1 with TRBJ1-5; 7 bases agree with TRBD1. CDR1 is MGHRA, CDR2 YSYEKL, per germline. The V segment lost 4 bases and the J segment 4 bases; nucleotides outside the gene matches: 10. The CDR3 is made up of 16 amino acids. CDR3 region: CASSPYFRGRNQPQHF. The CDR3 coding sequence is TGCGCCAGCAGCCCCTATTTCAGGGGGAGGAATCAGCCCCAGCATTTT.

This sequence joins TRBV5-1 and TRBJ1-1; TRBD1 agrees at 7 bases. V trimming: 2 bases; J trimming: 3 bases; junction bases outside the gene matches: 7. Germline V gene lookup returns CDR1 SGHRS and CDR2 YFSETQ. The CDR3 runs 15 residues. The DNA of the CDR3 is TGCGCCAGCAGCTTCGGACAGGCCACCTACACTGAAGCTTTCTTT. Translating gives CASSFGQATYTEAFF. Complete variable domain (other parts from reference TRBV5-1 and TRBJ1-1): KAGVTQTPRYLIKTRGQQVTLSCSPISGHRSVSWYQQTPGQGLQFLFEYFSETQRNKGNFPGRFSGRQFSNSRSEMNVSTLELGDSALYLCASSFGQATYTEAFFGQGTRLTVV.